This passage covers 9 T cell receptor beta chains from one sample sequenced in a study of cytomegalovirus exposure and HLA in healthy donors. Primers: 60 Vbeta forward and 13 Jbeta reverse. Here immunoSEQ multiplex PCR was the method, and the copy in TCRdb shows in-frame clones only, minus some. Of about 180,000 clones listed, over 75% are singletons. The specimen was PBMCs. These receptors were collected from a woman in her thirties in good health and CMV-seronegative.

The CDR3 DNA reads TGTGCCACCAGCACCCGACTAGCGGCTGGTTACAATGAGCAGTTCTTC. Encoded protein: CATSTRLAAGYNEQFF. The chain employs TRBV15 and TRBJ2-1; the match to TRBD2 covers 9 bases. The CDR3 is 16 residues long. V was pared by 4 bases and J by 4 bases, with 8 bases of the junction left unmatched. Per the germline V gene, CDR1 is LNHNV and CDR2 is YYDKDF (reference sequence).

The rearrangement uses TRBV19 and TRBJ1-1; D not certain. Germline CDR1 is LNHDA and CDR2 is SQIVND (reference sequence). V was pared by 5 bases and J by 0 bases, with 16 bases between. The CDR3 is 16 residues long. The chain's CDR3 is CASSYFQIGMNTEAFF. The CDR3 nucleotides are TGTGCCAGTAGTTATTTTCAGATCGGGATGAACACTGAAGCTTTCTTT.

V and J are TRBV7-9 and TRBJ1-1, with D possibly matching TRBD1 (6 bases). CDR3 size: 14 residues. Between the trimmed V and J ends, which lost 1 base and 5 bases, there was a span of 11 bases. In germline, CDR1 is SEHNR, CDR2 FQNEAQ (reference sequence). CDR3 loop: CASSLGFRGTEAFF. The CDR3 DNA sequence: TGTGCCAGCAGCTTAGGATTCAGGGGTACTGAAGCTTTCTTT.

The chain is built from TRBV6-5 and TRBJ2-5, with 8 bases that match TRBD2. V dropped 0 bases and J dropped 2; count of bases not matched to a gene: 2. Per germline, CDR1 MNHEY and CDR2 SVGAGI. The CDR3 totals 15 residues. The CDR3 protein is CASSYSGGRQETQYF. DNA for the CDR3: TGTGCCAGCAGTTACTCGGGCGGGAGGCAAGAGACCCAGTACTTC.

The chain couples TRBV12-5 to TRBJ1-2; TRBD1 matches 9 bases. CDR1 is LGHNT, CDR2 FRNRAP, per germline. The CDR3 loop spans 14 amino acids. V dropped 2 bases and J dropped 6; count of bases not matched to a gene: 4. The CDR3 here is CASGLYTGGNGYTF. In DNA, the CDR3 is TGTGCTAGTGGTTTGTATACAGGGGGCAATGGCTACACCTTC.

Concerning this clone: Within the sample, other DNA sequences also encode this same CDR3. The chain links TRBV29-1 to TRBJ2-7; 10 bases line up with TRBD1. CDR3 length equals 11 residues. Germline CDR1 SQVTM, CDR2 ANQGSEA. Losses at the gene ends were 6 bases for V and 4 bases for J; bases not matched to a gene: 0. CDR3 amino acids: CSVDRGYEQYF. The CDR3 DNA reads TGCAGCGTGGACAGGGGGTACGAGCAGTACTTC.

This chain links TRBV6-6 with TRBJ2-7; TRBD1 is a possible D gene (5 bases). This CDR3 comprises 14 residues. The germline CDR1 and CDR2 sequences are MNHNY and SVGAGI (reference sequence). V lost 2 bases to trimming and J lost 4 bases, with 12 bases between them. CDR3 in DNA: TGTGCCAGCAGTTACGTGCAGGGAAATTACGAGCAGTACTTC. Its protein product is CASSYVQGNYEQYF.

This clone was seen a few times. The J gene is TRBJ1-1, the V gene TRBV28; TRBD1 agrees at 8 bases. The germline gives CDR1 MDHEN, CDR2 SYDVKM. This CDR3 contains 14 residues. V shed 5 bases, J shed 6 bases, and the junction held 8 bases outside the gene matches. The CDR3 loop is CASSLQGALAEAFF. The CDR3 region has the DNA TGTGCCAGCAGTCTTCAGGGGGCGCTTGCTGAAGCTTTCTTT. The full variable domain, in which reference TRBV28 and TRBJ1-1 provide the parts outside the CDR3, is DVKVTQSSRYLVKRTGEKVFLECVQDMDHENMFWYRQDPGLGLRLIYFSYDVKMKEKGDIPEGYSVSREKKERFSLILESASTNQTSMYLCASSLQGALAEAFFGQGTRLTVV.

The rearrangement links TRBV6-6 to TRBJ2-1, with unresolved D. This CDR3 spans 16 amino acids. V was pared by 0 bases and J by 3 bases, with 12 bases between. Germline V lookup: CDR1 MNHNY, CDR2 SVGAGI (reference sequence). The CDR3 DNA reads as TGTGCCAGCAGTTACTCGGCTGCACCCAACTACAATGAGCAGTTCTTC. Protein product: CASSYSAAPNYNEQFF.